This T cell receptor (beta chain) was retrieved from a study of cytomegalovirus exposure and HLA in healthy donors. Points from the study as a whole: Later analysis associated a missense DCLRE1C variant with TCR beta V- and J-gene trimming. The authors reported that TCR beta sequences could predict HLA-A and HLA-B alleles. These predictions were accurate for most subjects in the first cohort. Several top significant clusters appeared, in a later analysis, to be linked to common viral pathogens.

As to this clone: Its specificity is unknown.

13 Jbeta primers and 60 Vbeta primers were used for the PCR. The table came from immunoSEQ multiplex PCR; TCRdb's copy has only in-frame clones and leaves some out. Found here are some 270,000 clones, approximately 80% of them singletons; the top ten hold about 0.3%. The sample comprised PBMCs. The TCR originated in a girl aged 2 to 9 in good health and CMV-seronegative.

The CDR3 is CASSRGTSGIFEQYF. The CDR3 nucleotides read TGTGCCAGCAGCCGAGGGACTAGCGGGATTTTCGAGCAGTACTTC. The chain employs TRBV7-8 and TRBJ2-7; 13 positions match TRBD2. J lost 6 bases, V lost 5 bases, and 7 bases had no gene match. Germline loops: CDR1 SGHVS, CDR2 FQNEAQ. CDR3 length equals 15 residues. Using reference TRBV7-8 and TRBJ2-7 for the parts outside the CDR3, the full variable domain is GAGVSQSPRYKVAKRGQDVALRCDPISGHVSLFWYQQALGQGPEFLTYFQNEAQLDKSGLPSDRFFAERPEGSVSTLKIQRTQQEDSAVYLCASSRGTSGIFEQYFGPGTRLTVT.